The entry that follows covers one T cell receptor (beta chain) sequence. Which antigen it targets is not known. Per-base qualities were not stored, and no clone one base away is much larger. TCRbeta CDR3 regions were amplified from genomic DNA using the immunoSEQ Assay, a bias-controlled multiplex PCR. As for how the authors treated the data: Within the assay, amplification of reference gene primers was used to estimate how many nucleated cells each sample contained. To quantify the absolute abundance of each unique TCRbeta CDR3 rearrangement, sequence reads were collapsed and filtered. For each sample, productive Simpson clonality was calculated by taking the square root of Simpson's diversity index across productive rearrangements. This is the immuneACCESS table as TCRdb keeps it, with only in-frame sequences that have V and J called. A part of the clones is gone; compared with another copy, unresolved V genes explain less than half, and the rest is unexplained. That table is the source of V, J and clone size, and D and trimming were worked out from the DNA. This sample comprises 40,000 to 50,000 clones, approximately 90% of them detected only once. The ten largest clonotypes hold about 4% of the sample.

The sample belongs to a study of blood T cell repertoires in COVID-19 (dated by TCRdb to about 2020). About the full investigation: The collaborator samples originated in the United States, Italy and Spain and spanned the acute and convalescent phases of COVID-19. The dataset comprised deeply sampled blood TCRbeta repertoires from subjects exposed to, actively infected with, or recovered from COVID-19. The material from the prospective study consisted of cDNA or gDNA derived from T cells, B-cell-depleted T cells, or PBMCs. The repertoires were made available in a free public database intended to serve as a resource for research on the immune response to SARS-CoV-2. Sample metadata almost always included a de-identified subject ID, COVID-19 status, age in years and sex. Samples were obtained from the ongoing ImmuneRACE study (first 160 participants) and from some 1,300 subjects provided by 6 global collaborators. Where available, HLA class I and class II types were taken from metadata supplied by the sample provider and were not determined by assay-based typing.

Whole blood was collected in K2EDTA tubes by collaborating institutions according to the institutions' own protocols. For TCRbeta analysis, collaborator samples were shipped as frozen whole blood, as isolated PBMCs, or as DNA extracted from either sample type. Paper-wide results and their limitations: Clinical and demographic metadata were provided uncurated, with the amount varying by source and participant.

The sequenced material came from peripheral blood. The source is a man in his 60s with acute or convalescent COVID-19.

The nucleotides are TGTGCCAGCAGTTACTCCGGACAGGGTACTCCATATAGCAATCAGCCCCAGCATTTT. Its translation is CASSYSGQGTPYSNQPQHF. In this chain, TRBV6-2 or TRBV6-3 is recombined with TRBJ1-5, and 8 junction bases match TRBD1. V has 0 bases trimmed and J has 0 bases trimmed; junction bases matching no gene number 10. The CDR3 numbers 19 residues from cysteine through phenylalanine. Only the CDR3 portion is preserved as DNA: 57 bases, with reading frame beginning at the first base. Looking up the germline V gene yields CDR1 MNHEY and CDR2 SVGEGT.